These 21 T cell receptor beta chains share one sample of origin, sequenced in a study of blood T cells in healthy people across ages. Primers used in a second PCR of roughly 6 to 12 cycles were a sample-barcoded 5' primer and a J-beta primer mix. TCRdb independently ran MiXCR on the 5' RACE reads; one entry per CDR3 protein. The sample yields roughly 800,000 distinct CDR3 sequences, approximately 53% seen once. Sequenced input: blood. These receptor sequences come from a man aged 80 or over in good health.

The chain carries TRBV28 and TRBJ1-1; TRBD1 aligns across 7 bases. This CDR3 comprises 14 residues. The V gene end was trimmed by 2 bases and the J gene end by 5 bases; junction bases not matched to a gene: 5. Germline values: CDR1 MDHEN, CDR2 SYDVKM. CDR3 residues: CASSLDRVRTEAFF. CDR3 nucleotide sequence: TGTGCCAGCAGTTTAGACAGGGTGAGAACTGAAGCTTTCTTT.

The chain combines TRBV2 with TRBJ2-1; D might be TRBD1 (5 bases). Per the germline V gene, CDR1 is SNHLY and CDR2 is FYNNEI. There are 10 residues in the CDR3. V gave up 9 bases and J gave up 10 bases, with 10 bases separating them. CDR3 coding DNA: TGTGCCAGTGCAGGGCGCGAGCAGTTCTTC. Translation gives CASAGREQFF. Together with reference TRBV2 and TRBJ2-1, the CDR3 gives the full variable domain: EPEVTQTPSHQVTQMGQEVILRCVPISNHLYFYWYRQILGQKVEFLVSFYNNEISEKSEIFDDQFSVERPDGSNFTLKIRSTKLEDSAMYFCASAGREQFFGPGTRLTVL.

The gene calls are TRBV10-3 and TRBJ2-5; D is tentatively TRBD1 or TRBD2 (5 bases each). Trimming cost V 0 bases and J 5 bases, with 16 bases left between them. Per germline, CDR1 ENHRY and CDR2 SYGVKD. The CDR3 loop spans 16 amino acids. The CDR3 coding sequence is TGTGCCATCAGTGAGTCTGCCCGACAGAGGGTCGAGACCCAGTACTTC. The encoded protein is CAISESARQRVETQYF.

This clonotype was detected ten times or more. This chain joins TRBV6-5 and TRBJ2-7; a possible D gene is TRBD2 (6 bases). V lost 0 bases and J lost 4, with 10 bases in between. Germline CDR1 and CDR2: MNHEY and SVGAGI. The CDR3 is 14 residues long. The CDR3, as DNA: TGTGCCAGCAGTTACTCGCGGGGCCCTTACGAGCAGTACTTC. Amino acids: CASSYSRGPYEQYF.

This clonotype turned up a few times. This sequence joins TRBV29-1 and TRBJ2-1; tentatively, D is TRBD1 (6 bases). Germline V CDR1 and CDR2: SQVTM, ANQGSEA. The CDR3 spans 15 residues. V was pared by 6 bases and J by 2 bases, with 17 bases between. CDR3 bases: TGCAGCGTCGACCCCGGGACAAGTCCCTACAATGAGCAGTTCTTC. Protein product: CSVDPGTSPYNEQFF.

This chain joins TRBV7-2 and TRBJ1-1, with D hard to call. Germline V gene sequence: CDR1 SGHTA, CDR2 FQGNSA. Trimming cost V 4 bases and J 4 bases, with 19 bases left between them. CDR3 size: 16 residues. DNA for the CDR3: TGTGCCAGCAGCTACAGCCCCCCCGGTGTTCCCACTGAAGCTTTCTTT. This encodes CASSYSPPGVPTEAFF.

The V call is TRBV11-2, the J call TRBJ1-5; tentatively, D is TRBD1 (6 bases). The ends were cut back, 3 bases at V and 4 bases at J, with 10 bases in the middle. Germline assignment: CDR1 SGHAT and CDR2 FQNNGV. CDR3 length equals 14 residues. The CDR3 is CASSFTGQNQPQHF. The CDR3 DNA reads TGTGCCAGCAGCTTTACCGGACAGAATCAGCCCCAGCATTTT. Complete variable domain (other parts from reference TRBV11-2 and TRBJ1-5): EAGVAQSPRYKIIEKRQSVAFWCNPISGHATLYWYQQILGQGPKLLIQFQNNGVVDDSQLPKDRFSAERLKGVDSTLKIQPAKLEDSAVYLCASSFTGQNQPQHFGDGTRLSIL.

This clonotype was detected a few times. The chain joins TRBV3-1 to TRBJ2-5; TRBD2 is a possible D gene (6 bases). The CDR3 is 16 amino acids. With 4 bases removed from V and 1 base from J, the gap between germline ends came to 16 bases. Germline loops: CDR1 LGHDT, CDR2 YNNKEL (reference sequence). CDR3: CASSLLGGAAQETQYF. In DNA form, the CDR3 reads TGTGCCAGCAGCCTTCTGGGAGGAGCAGCCCAAGAGACCCAGTACTTC.

This clonotype was detected a few times. The chain joins TRBV29-1 to TRBJ1-1; no clear D gene. The CDR3 sequence is 11 residues long. The germline V gene has CDR1 SQVTM and CDR2 ANQGSEA. V was pared by 4 bases and J by 8 bases, with 11 bases between. As DNA, the CDR3 is TGCAGCGTTGTGGTGAACCCCGAAGCTTTCTTT. Residues: CSVVVNPEAFF.

The rearrangement joins TRBV7-3 to TRBJ2-7; D gene ambiguous. Trimming cost V 5 bases and J 2 bases, with 10 bases left between them. Germline loops: CDR1 SGHTA, CDR2 FQGTGA. This CDR3 contains 13 residues. The CDR3 DNA sequence: TGTGCCAGCAGCAACTACCCACCCTACGAGCAGTACTTC. Protein sequence: CASSNYPPYEQYF.

The chain has TRBV20-1 and TRBJ2-7; 9 bases align to TRBD1. The CDR3 extends over 14 amino acids. J lost 4 bases, V lost 1 base, and 5 bases had no gene match. Germline-derived CDR1 and CDR2 are DFQATT and SNEGSKA (reference sequence). As DNA, the CDR3 is TGCAGTGCTAGAGGGCACAGGGGGCAGTACGAGCAGTACTTC. Its protein product is CSARGHRGQYEQYF.

The V gene is TRBV9, the J gene TRBJ2-4, with D tentatively TRBD1 (6 bases). CDR1 SGDLS and CDR2 YYNGEE come from the germline V gene. The CDR3 extends over 16 amino acids. Trimming removed 3 bases from V and 3 bases from J, with 16 bases in between. This CDR3 is CASSADRCGDKNIQYF. The CDR3 DNA sequence: TGTGCCAGCAGCGCAGACAGGTGCGGAGACAAAAACATTCAGTACTTC.

V gene TRBV27 combines with J gene TRBJ1-5; unclear D gene. CDR3 length equals 14 residues. Between the trimmed V and J ends, which lost 6 bases and 6 bases, there was a span of 15 bases. CDR1 is MNHEY, CDR2 SMNVEV, per germline (reference sequence). CDR3: CASRLRVGGQPQHF. CDR3 coding DNA: TGTGCCAGCAGGCTACGGGTTGGTGGTCAGCCCCAGCATTTT.

The chain is built from TRBV12-3 or TRBV12-4 and TRBJ1-5, with 9 positions matching TRBD1. V shed 1 base and J 3 bases; nucleotides not matched to a gene: 10. The CDR3 runs 18 residues. The CDR3 DNA follows: TGTGCCAGCAGTTTAGGACCCAGGGACAGGGACTTCAATCAGCCCCAGCATTTT. Protein sequence: CASSLGPRDRDFNQPQHF.

With regard to this clonotype: Relative to the germline gene, one junction end is altered; a read error may explain this. CDR3 residues: CAGSPIAGVGELFF. DNA for the CDR3: TGTGCCGGCAGCCCCATAGCGGGAGTCGGGGAGCTGTTTTTT. The genes are TRBV11-2 and TRBJ2-2; TRBD2 matches at 9 bases. Germline V lookup: CDR1 SGHAT, CDR2 FQNNGV. This CDR3 region has 14 residues.

The chain employs TRBV27 and TRBJ2-7; 10 nucleotides match TRBD2. V dropped 6 bases and J dropped 3; count of bases not matched to a gene: 11. The CDR3 has 16 amino acids. CDR1 MNHEY and CDR2 SMNVEV come from the germline V gene (reference sequence). CDR3 sequence reads: CASRRAGGPFDYEQYF. The CDR3 DNA follows: TGTGCCAGCAGGAGAGCGGGAGGGCCGTTTGACTACGAGCAGTACTTC.

This clonotype was picked up one time. This chain uses TRBV29-1 with TRBJ2-7, with 7 bases matching TRBD2. With 7 bases clipped from V and 1 base from J, the junction kept 13 bases outside the gene matches. This CDR3 comprises 15 residues. Per the germline V gene, CDR1 is SQVTM and CDR2 is ANQGSEA. The CDR3 region is CSAGPRGGQSYEQYF. The CDR3 nucleotides read TGCAGCGCGGGCCCTAGGGGAGGGCAGTCCTACGAGCAGTACTTC.

This chain links TRBV12-3 or TRBV12-4 with TRBJ2-1, with D unclear. This CDR3 spans 12 amino acids. Trimming pared 6 bases from V and 13 bases from J, leaving 16 bases between. The CDR3 sequence is CASSLRWKTQFF. The CDR3, as DNA: TGTGCCAGCAGCCTACGGTGGAAGACCCAGTTCTTC.

V is TRBV28 and J is TRBJ1-6; 7 positions agree with TRBD1. Germline assignment: CDR1 MDHEN and CDR2 SYDVKM. The CDR3 sequence is 15 residues long. V shed 6 bases, J shed 7 bases, and the junction held 9 bases outside the gene matches. CDR3 sequence: CASRKTGFGNSPLHF. CDR3 nucleotide sequence: TGTGCCAGCAGGAAGACAGGGTTTGGGAATTCACCCCTCCACTTT.

The J gene is TRBJ2-5, the V gene TRBV7-6; the match to TRBD2 covers 9 bases. Judging by the DNA end, TRBJ2-7 fits better; the J call may be wrong. The CDR3 length is 15 residues. Germline V gene lookup returns CDR1 SGHVS and CDR2 FNYEAQ. CDR3 sequence reads: CASSLLAGRAYEQYF. The CDR3 coding sequence is TGTGCCAGCAGCTTACTAGCGGGACGGGCCTACGAGCAGTACTTC.

This clonotype was recorded a few times. The V and J genes are TRBV20-1 and TRBJ2-1; D perhaps matches TRBD2 (6 bases). CDR1 DFQATT and CDR2 SNEGSKA come from the germline V gene (reference sequence). V lost 3 bases and J 12 bases, leaving 18 bases between the germline ends. This CDR3 is 13 amino acids long. For the CDR3, the DNA is TGCAGTGCTAGCCAAGATAGCGGAAAAGGGCAGTTCTTC. Encoded protein: CSASQDSGKGQFF.